This T cell receptor beta chain was identified in a study of neurological immune-mediated disorders (dated by TCRdb to between 2019 and 2020). For context, the study as a whole: Using UMI-based sequencing, the study compared peripheral blood TCR-beta repertoires from patients with HTLV-I-associated myelopathy (HAM/TSP), patients with multiple sclerosis, and healthy controls. The cohort comprised about 68 subjects: roughly 15 HAM/TSP patients, 34 multiple sclerosis patients and 20 or so healthy controls. The approximately 96 TCR-beta libraries covered PBMC samples along with longitudinal samples, technical triplicates, and paired sorted CD4+ and CD8+ T-cell subsets.

Germline trimming: 2 bases from V, 9 bases from J; junction bases outside gene matches: 7. From the germline V gene, CDR1 is SGHTA and CDR2 is FQGNSA. The CDR3 holds 14 amino acids from the cysteine to the phenylalanine. Just the 42-base CDR3 DNA is kept, in frame starting at base 1. In its sample, this clonotype was seen many times. No antigen is known for it. Base qualities are not provided; no much larger clone lies one nucleotide away. Sorted-subset TCR libraries were prepared from approximately 1 million sorted CD4+ or CD8+ T cells. Peripheral blood was subjected to Ficoll-Hypaque density gradient centrifugation to isolate PBMCs, which were then cryopreserved in liquid nitrogen. Paired sorted CD4+ and CD8+ subsets came from healthy controls, HAM/TSP patients and MS patients. Broader findings and caveats from the paper: No identical CDR3 amino acid sequences were shared among expanded clones across subjects, suggesting private TCR-beta repertoires in all groups. TCR clonal expansion was greatest in HAM/TSP patients and smallest in MS patients, who ranked below even healthy controls.

cDNA was synthesized by template-switch 5'RACE using a primer with a 10-nucleotide random unique molecular identifier that tagged each TCR transcript. Every sequencing run yielded over 200 million TCR-beta sequences covering 15-18 subjects. The RNeasy kit was used to extract total RNA. The KAPA Real-time Library Amplification kit was used to amplify TCR-beta VDJ regions with primers targeting the TCR constant region and the 5'RACE anchor. A first PCR added sample indexes and Illumina adaptors, and a second PCR then raised library yield. After purification with Ampure beads, the TCR product of roughly 650 bp was size-selected on a 2% E-gel SizeSelection system. Before pooling, library quality was checked on a Bioanalyzer, concentration was measured with Qubit, and libraries were quantified with the Kapa Library Quantification kit. Paired-end 2 x 150 bp sequencing of the libraries was performed on an Illumina HiSeq 2500. To increase sequence diversity, roughly 24-30% phiX was spiked into each library pool. As for how the authors treated the data: Quality-filtered reads were processed with the UMI-based MiGEC pipeline, which removed over 85% of raw TCR sequences during error correction. VDJ genes were aligned to IMGT germline references, and each clonotype was defined by a unique CDR3 amino acid sequence together with V-J genes. Clonal expansion, Shannon diversity and CDR3 relatedness were evaluated with VDJtools (CalcPairwiseDistances, ClusterSamples), while phylogenetic trees were built in CLCbio workbench. Expanded clones were defined as having at least 8 unique UMIs, based on coefficient-of-variation modelling across technical triplicates. TCRdb reran the public reads through fastp at Q25 and MiXCR, keeping productive beta chains. Every entry covers one CDR3 protein and lists the most common genes and DNA from its rows. V and J calls and clone size were set by TCRdb, not the authors. Recorded for this sample are some 30,000 distinct CDR3 sequences; roughly a quarter of them occurred a single time. The top ten constitute roughly 27% of the sample.

The clonotype comes from a man aged 50-60 years with HTLV-1-associated myelopathy (HAM/TSP). The V and J genes are TRBV7-2 and TRBJ2-1; 7 nucleotides in the junction match TRBD2. The specimen sequenced was CD4+ T cells from blood. In nucleotides, the sequence is TGTGCCAGCAGCTTACAGGGAGGGGATAGTGAGCAGTTCTTC. The translation is CASSLQGGDSEQFF.